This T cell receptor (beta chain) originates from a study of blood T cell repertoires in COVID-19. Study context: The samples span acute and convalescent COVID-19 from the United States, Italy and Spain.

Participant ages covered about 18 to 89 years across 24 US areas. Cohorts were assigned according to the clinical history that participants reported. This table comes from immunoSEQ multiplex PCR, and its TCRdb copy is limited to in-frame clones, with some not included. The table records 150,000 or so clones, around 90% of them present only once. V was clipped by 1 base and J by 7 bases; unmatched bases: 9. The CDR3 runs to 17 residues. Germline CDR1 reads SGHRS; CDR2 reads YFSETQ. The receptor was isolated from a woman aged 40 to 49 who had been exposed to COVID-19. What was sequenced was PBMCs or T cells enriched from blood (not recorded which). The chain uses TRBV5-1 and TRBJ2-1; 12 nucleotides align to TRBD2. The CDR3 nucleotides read TGCGCCAGCAGCTTGTCGCCTAGCGGGGGGGCGAGTAATGAGCAGTTCTTC. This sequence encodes CASSLSPSGGASNEQFF.